This T cell receptor (beta chain) was captured by sequencing in a study of T cell repertoires in cytomegalovirus infection. Study context: Use of recently identified HLA-C-restricted and well-studied HLA-B-restricted CMV epitopes was part of the study. Public TCR beta signatures were indicative of both CMV infection and a matching HLA type.

This clonotype was picked up a small number of times. The antigen remains undetermined. TCRdb ran MiXCR on the reads and lists one entry per CDR3 protein. The sample shows around 500,000 distinct CDR3 sequences, more than 40% of them seen only once. With V trimmed by 5 bases and J by 4 bases, 7 bases remained unmatched. CDR3 length: 14 amino acids. Germline V lookup: CDR1 SGHAT, CDR2 FQNNGV. Study findings and constraints: HLA-C-restricted TCR beta clonotypes specific for CMV led the ex vivo response. Cumulative frequency of public TCR beta families picked out carriers of CMV plus the relevant HLA.

V is TRBV11-2 and J is TRBJ1-1; 7 positions match TRBD1. The clonotype was recovered from a human donor in good health (CMV status not recorded). Some clones in this sample may be carry-over from other donors' samples. The specimen comprised cultured PBMCs, sampled from culture after CMV antigen stimulation. Here the CDR3 reads CASSTRQGLTEAFF. CDR3 nucleotides: TGTGCCAGCAGCACCCGACAGGGCCTCACTGAAGCTTTCTTT.